This T cell receptor (beta chain) was identified in a study of early T cells in non-severe SARS-CoV-2 infection. Study summary: Unsorted whole blood bulk RNA was sequenced, with unpaired chains.

Trimming stripped 6 bases from V and 5 bases from J, with 19 bases between. CDR1 MNHEY and CDR2 SVGAGI come from the germline V gene. The CDR3 sequence is 16 residues long. Attachment of unique molecular identifiers to individual cDNA molecules was performed. TCRdb itself ran the 5' RACE reads through MiXCR, one entry per CDR3 protein. The sample has around 70,000 distinct CDR3 sequences, 9.5% to 15% seen once. This clonotype has just a few counts. The chain couples TRBV6-5 to TRBJ2-2; a weak D match, TRBD1 (5 bases). The receptor's source is an adult who was a healthcare worker with PCR-confirmed SARS-CoV-2 infection or an uninfected control (not recorded which). The sequencing input was whole blood. This chain's CDR3 is CASRDAETEMTGELFF. The DNA of the CDR3 is TGTGCCAGCAGAGATGCGGAGACAGAGATGACCGGGGAGCTGTTTTTT.